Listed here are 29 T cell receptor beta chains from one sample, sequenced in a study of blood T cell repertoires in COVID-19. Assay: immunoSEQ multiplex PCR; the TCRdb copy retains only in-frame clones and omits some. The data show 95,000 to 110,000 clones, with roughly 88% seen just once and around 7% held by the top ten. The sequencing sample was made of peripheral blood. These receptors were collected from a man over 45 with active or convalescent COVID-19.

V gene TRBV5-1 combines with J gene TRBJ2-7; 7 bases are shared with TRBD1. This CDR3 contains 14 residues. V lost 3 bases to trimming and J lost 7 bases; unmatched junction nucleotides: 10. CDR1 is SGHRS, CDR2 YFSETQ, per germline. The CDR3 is CASSSKTGTEEQYF. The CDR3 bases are TGCGCCAGCAGCTCGAAGACAGGGACGGAGGAGCAGTACTTC.

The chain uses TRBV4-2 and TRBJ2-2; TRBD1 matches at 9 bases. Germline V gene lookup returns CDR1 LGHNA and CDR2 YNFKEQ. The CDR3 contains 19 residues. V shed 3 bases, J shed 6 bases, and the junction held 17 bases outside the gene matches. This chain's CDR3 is CASSHPSRTGGEGAGELFF. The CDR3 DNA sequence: TGTGCCAGCAGCCACCCCTCGAGAACAGGGGGCGAGGGAGCCGGGGAGCTGTTTTTT.

The chain's CDR3 is CASSPEDGGYGISNQPQHF. CDR3 nucleotides: TGTGCCAGCAGCCCCGAAGATGGAGGGTACGGGATTAGCAATCAGCCCCAGCATTTT. The chain is built from TRBV4-2 and TRBJ1-5; D remains ambiguous. The V end lost 4 bases, the J end lost 0 bases, and 22 bases lay between the germline ends. This CDR3 is 19 amino acids long. Germline V gives CDR1 LGHNA, CDR2 YNFKEQ.

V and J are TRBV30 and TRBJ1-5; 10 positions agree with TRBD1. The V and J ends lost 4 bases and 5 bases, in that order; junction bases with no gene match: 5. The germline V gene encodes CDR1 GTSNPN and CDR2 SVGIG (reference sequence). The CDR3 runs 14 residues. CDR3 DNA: TGTGCCTGGACCCCCGGGACAGGGGATCAGCCCCAGCATTTT. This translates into CAWTPGTGDQPQHF.

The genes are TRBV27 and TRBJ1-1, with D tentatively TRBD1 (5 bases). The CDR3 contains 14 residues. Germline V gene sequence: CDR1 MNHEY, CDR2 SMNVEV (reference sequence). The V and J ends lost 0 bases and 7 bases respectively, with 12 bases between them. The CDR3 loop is CASSLSNRLNEAFF. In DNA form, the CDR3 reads TGTGCCAGCAGTTTATCTAACAGGTTGAATGAAGCTTTCTTT.

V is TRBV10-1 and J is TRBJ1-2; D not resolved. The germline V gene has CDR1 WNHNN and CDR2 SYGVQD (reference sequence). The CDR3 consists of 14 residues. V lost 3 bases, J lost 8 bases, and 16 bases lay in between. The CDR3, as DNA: TGCGCCAGCAGTGATCAAAACAAACCGGGAGGCTACACCTTC. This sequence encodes CASSDQNKPGGYTF.

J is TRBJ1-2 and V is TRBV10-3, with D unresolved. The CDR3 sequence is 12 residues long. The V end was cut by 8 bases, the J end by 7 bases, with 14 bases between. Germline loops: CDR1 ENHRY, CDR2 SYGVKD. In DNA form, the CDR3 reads TGTGCCATCCAGTGGGAGTGGGGTGGCTACACCTTC. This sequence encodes CAIQWEWGGYTF.

Here the CDR3 DNA reads TGTGCCATCAGTGATATCGCGGCGCCTTTGGAAGATGGCTACACCTTC. The encoded protein is CAISDIAAPLEDGYTF. The chain couples TRBV10-3 to TRBJ1-2; D ambiguous. V shed 3 bases and J shed 6 bases, with 20 bases lying between them. Germline CDR1 and CDR2: ENHRY and SYGVKD. The CDR3 spans 16 residues.

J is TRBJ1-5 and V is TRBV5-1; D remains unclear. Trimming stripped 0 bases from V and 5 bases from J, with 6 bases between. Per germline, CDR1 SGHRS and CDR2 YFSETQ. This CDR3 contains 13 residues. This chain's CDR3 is CASSLDPDQPQHF. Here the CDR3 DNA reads TGCGCCAGCAGCTTGGATCCTGATCAGCCCCAGCATTTT.

The CDR3 spells CASGQGPNYGYTF. CDR3 DNA: TGTGCCAGCGGACAGGGACCTAACTATGGCTACACCTTC. The chain couples TRBV27 to TRBJ1-2; TRBD1 aligns across 8 bases. Germline loops: CDR1 MNHEY, CDR2 SMNVEV (reference sequence). V trimming: 8 bases; J trimming: 0 bases; junction bases outside the gene matches: 2. The CDR3 has 13 residues.

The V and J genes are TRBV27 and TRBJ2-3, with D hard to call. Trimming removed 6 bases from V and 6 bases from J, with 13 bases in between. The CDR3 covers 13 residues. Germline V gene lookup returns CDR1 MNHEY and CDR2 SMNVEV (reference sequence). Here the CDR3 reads CASRKLRRDTQYF. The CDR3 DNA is TGTGCCAGCAGGAAATTAAGGCGGGATACGCAGTATTTT.

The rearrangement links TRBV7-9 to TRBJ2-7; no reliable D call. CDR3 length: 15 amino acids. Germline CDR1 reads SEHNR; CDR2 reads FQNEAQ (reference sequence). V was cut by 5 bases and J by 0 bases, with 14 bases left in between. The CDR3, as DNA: TGTGCCAGCAGCCTCCTCTTGGGCCGCTCCTACGAGCAGTACTTC. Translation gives CASSLLLGRSYEQYF.

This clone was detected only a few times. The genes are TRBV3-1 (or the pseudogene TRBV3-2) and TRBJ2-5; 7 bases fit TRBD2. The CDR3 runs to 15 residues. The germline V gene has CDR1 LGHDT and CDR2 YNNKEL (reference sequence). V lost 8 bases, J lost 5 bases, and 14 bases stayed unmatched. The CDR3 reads CASGSPAGVGETQYF. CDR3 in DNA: TGTGCCAGCGGGTCGCCCGCGGGAGTCGGGGAGACCCAGTACTTC.

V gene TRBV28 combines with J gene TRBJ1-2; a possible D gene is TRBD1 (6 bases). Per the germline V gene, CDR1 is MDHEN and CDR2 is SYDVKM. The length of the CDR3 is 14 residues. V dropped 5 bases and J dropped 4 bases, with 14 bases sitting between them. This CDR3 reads CASSTPGGRYGYTF. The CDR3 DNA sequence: TGTGCCAGCAGTACCCCGGGGGGCCGCTATGGCTACACCTTC.

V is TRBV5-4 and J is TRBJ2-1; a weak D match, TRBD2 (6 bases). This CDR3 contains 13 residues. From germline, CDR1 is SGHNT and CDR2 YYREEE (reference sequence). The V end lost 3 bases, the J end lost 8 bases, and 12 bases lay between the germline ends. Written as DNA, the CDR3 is TGTGCCAGCAGCTGGACTACCTGGGATGAGCAGTTCTTC. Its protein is CASSWTTWDEQFF.

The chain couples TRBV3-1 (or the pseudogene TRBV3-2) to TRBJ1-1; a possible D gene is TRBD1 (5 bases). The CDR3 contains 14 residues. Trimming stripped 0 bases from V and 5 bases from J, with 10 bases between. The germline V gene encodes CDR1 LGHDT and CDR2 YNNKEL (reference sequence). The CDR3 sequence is CASSQEDRRTEAFF. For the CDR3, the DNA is TGTGCCAGCAGCCAAGAAGACAGAAGGACTGAAGCTTTCTTT.

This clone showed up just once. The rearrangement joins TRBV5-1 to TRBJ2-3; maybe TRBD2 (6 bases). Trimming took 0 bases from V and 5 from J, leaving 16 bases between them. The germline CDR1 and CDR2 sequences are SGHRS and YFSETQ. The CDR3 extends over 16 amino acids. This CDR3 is CASSLGVAATLDTQYF. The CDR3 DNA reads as TGCGCCAGCAGCTTGGGGGTAGCGGCCACACTAGATACGCAGTATTTT.

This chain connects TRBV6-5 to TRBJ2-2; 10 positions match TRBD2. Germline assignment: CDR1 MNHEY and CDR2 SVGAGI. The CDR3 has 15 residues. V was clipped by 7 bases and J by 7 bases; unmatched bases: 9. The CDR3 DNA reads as TGTGCCAGCACCGGGCTAGCGGGAGATCACGGGGAGCTGTTTTTT. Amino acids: CASTGLAGDHGELFF.

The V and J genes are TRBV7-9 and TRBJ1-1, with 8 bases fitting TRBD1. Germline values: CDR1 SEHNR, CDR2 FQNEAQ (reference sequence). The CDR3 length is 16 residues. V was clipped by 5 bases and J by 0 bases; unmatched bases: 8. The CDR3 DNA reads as TGTGCCAGCAGCCCAAACAGGGGGAGTTTGAACACTGAAGCTTTCTTT. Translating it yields CASSPNRGSLNTEAFF.

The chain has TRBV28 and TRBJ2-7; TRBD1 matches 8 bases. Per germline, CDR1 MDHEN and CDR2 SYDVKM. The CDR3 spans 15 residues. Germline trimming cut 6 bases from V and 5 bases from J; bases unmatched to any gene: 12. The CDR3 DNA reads TGTGCCAGCAGCACCCCGCGACAGGGGTCTCACGAGCAGTACTTC. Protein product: CASSTPRQGSHEQYF. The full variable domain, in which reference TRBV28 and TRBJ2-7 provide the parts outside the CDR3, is DVKVTQSSRYLVKRTGEKVFLECVQDMDHENMFWYRQDPGLGLRLIYFSYDVKMKEKGDIPEGYSVSREKKERFSLILESASTNQTSMYLCASSTPRQGSHEQYFGPGTRLTVT.

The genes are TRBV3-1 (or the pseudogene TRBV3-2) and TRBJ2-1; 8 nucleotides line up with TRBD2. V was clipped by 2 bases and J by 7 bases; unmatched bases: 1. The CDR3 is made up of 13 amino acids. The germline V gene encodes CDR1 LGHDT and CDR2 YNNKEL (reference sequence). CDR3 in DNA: TGTGCCAGCAGCCAAACGGGAGGGAATGAGCAGTTCTTC. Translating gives CASSQTGGNEQFF.

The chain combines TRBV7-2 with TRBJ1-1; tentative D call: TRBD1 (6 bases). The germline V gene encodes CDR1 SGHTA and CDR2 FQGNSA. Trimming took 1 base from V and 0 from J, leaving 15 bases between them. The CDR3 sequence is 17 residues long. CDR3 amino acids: CASSLEGEPFMNTEAFF. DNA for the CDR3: TGTGCCAGCAGCTTAGAGGGGGAACCGTTCATGAACACTGAAGCTTTCTTT.

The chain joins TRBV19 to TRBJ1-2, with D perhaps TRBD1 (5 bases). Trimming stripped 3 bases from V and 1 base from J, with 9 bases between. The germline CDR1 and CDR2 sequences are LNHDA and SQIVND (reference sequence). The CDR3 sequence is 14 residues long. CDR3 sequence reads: CASSMGQSNYGYTF. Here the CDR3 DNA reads TGTGCCAGTAGTATGGGGCAGAGTAACTATGGCTACACCTTC. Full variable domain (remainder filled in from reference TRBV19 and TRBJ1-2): DGGITQSPKYLFRKEGQNVTLSCEQNLNHDAMYWYRQDPGQGLRLIYYSQIVNDFQKGDIAEGYSVSREKKESFPLTVTSAQKNPTAFYLCASSMGQSNYGYTFGSGTRLTVV.

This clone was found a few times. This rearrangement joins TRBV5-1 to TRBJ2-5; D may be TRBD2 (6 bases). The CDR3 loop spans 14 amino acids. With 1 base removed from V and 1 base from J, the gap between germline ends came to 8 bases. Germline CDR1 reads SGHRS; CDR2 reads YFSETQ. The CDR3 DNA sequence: TGCGCCAGCAGCTTGCTACTAGCCCAAGAGACCCAGTACTTC. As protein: CASSLLLAQETQYF.

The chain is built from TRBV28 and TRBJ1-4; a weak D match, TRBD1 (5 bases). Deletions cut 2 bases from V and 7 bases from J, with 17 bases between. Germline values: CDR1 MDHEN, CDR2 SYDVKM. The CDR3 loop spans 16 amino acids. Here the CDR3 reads CASSLGGTGGSEKLFF. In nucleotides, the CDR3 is TGTGCCAGCAGTTTAGGCGGGACCGGGGGTAGTGAAAAACTGTTTTTT.

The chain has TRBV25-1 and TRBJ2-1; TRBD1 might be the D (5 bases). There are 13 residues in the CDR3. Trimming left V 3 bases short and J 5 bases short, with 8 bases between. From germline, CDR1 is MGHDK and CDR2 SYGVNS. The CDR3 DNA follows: TGTGCCAGCAGTGAGGCAGGGAACAATGAGCAGTTCTTC. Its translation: CASSEAGNNEQFF.

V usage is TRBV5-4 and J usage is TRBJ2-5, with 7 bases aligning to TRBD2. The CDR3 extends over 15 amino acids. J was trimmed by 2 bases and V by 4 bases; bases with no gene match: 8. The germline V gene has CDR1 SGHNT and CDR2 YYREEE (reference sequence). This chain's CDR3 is CASSVGLDWQETQYF. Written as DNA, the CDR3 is TGTGCCAGCAGCGTCGGACTAGATTGGCAAGAGACCCAGTACTTC.

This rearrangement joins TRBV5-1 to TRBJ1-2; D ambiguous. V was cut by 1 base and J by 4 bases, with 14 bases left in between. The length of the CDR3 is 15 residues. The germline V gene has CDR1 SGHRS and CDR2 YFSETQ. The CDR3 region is CASSLIEDGSYGYTF. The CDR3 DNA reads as TGCGCCAGCAGCTTGATCGAGGATGGAAGCTATGGCTACACCTTC.

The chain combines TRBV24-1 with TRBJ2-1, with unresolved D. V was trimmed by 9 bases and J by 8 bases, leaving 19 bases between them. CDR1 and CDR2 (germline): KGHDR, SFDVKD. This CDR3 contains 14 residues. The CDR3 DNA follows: TGTGCCACCCAGGCTGGGTCAAGTCGCCATGAGCAGTTCTTC. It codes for CATQAGSSRHEQFF.